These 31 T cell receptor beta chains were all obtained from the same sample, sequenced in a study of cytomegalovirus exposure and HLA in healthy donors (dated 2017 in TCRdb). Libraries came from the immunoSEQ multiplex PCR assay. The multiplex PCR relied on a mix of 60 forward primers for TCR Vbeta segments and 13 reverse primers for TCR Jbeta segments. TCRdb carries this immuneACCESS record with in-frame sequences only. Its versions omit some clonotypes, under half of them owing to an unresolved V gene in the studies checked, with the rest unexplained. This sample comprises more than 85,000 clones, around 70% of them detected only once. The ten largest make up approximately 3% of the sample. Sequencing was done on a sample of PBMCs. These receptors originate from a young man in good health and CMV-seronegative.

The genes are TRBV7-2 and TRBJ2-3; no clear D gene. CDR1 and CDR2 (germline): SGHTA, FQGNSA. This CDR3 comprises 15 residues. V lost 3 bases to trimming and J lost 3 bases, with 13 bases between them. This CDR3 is CASSFPTGATDTQYF. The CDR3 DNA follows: TGTGCCAGCAGCTTCCCAACCGGAGCTACAGATACGCAGTATTTT.

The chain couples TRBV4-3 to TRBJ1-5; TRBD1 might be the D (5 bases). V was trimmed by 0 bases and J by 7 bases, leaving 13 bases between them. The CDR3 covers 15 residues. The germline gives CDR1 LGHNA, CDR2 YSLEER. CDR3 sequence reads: CASSQDGLGGQPQHF. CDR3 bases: TGCGCCAGCAGCCAAGACGGTCTCGGGGGACAGCCCCAGCATTTT.

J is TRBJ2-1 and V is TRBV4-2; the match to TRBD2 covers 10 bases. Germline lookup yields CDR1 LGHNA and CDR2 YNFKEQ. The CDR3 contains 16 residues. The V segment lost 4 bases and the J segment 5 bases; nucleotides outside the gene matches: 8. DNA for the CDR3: TGTGCCAGCAGCCTCGAAGGCCTAGCGGGAGACAATGAGCAGTTCTTC. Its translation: CASSLEGLAGDNEQFF.

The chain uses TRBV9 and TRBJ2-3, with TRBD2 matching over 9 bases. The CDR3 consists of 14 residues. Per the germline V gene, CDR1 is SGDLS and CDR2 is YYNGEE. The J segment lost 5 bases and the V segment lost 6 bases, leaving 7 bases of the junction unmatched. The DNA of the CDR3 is TGTGCCAGCAAGGGGGGGCGGGAGGGAGATACGCAGTATTTT. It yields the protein CASKGGREGDTQYF.

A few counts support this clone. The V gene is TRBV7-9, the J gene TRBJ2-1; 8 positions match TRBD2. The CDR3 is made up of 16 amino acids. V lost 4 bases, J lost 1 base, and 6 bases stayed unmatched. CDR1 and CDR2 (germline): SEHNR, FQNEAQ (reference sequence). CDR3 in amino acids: CASSWSRGGSYNEQFF. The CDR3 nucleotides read TGTGCCAGCAGCTGGAGTCGGGGGGGTTCCTACAATGAGCAGTTCTTC.

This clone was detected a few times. DNA of the CDR3: TGTGCCAGCAGGACAGGACAGGGGTCCTACGAGCAGTACTTC. This gives the protein CASRTGQGSYEQYF. The gene calls are TRBV6-5 and TRBJ2-7; 9 bases are a match to TRBD1. V gave up 6 bases and J gave up 1 base; unmatched junction bases: 4. Germline V gene sequence: CDR1 MNHEY, CDR2 SVGAGI. The CDR3 length is 14 residues.

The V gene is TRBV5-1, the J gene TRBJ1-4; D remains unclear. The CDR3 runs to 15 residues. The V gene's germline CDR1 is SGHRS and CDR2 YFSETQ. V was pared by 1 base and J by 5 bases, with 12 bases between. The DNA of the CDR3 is TGCGCCAGCAGCTTGTTGCCAGGTGGGAATGAAAAACTGTTTTTT. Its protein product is CASSLLPGGNEKLFF.

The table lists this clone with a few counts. CDR3 protein: CASSLTRGPYEQYF. CDR3 DNA sequence: TGTGCCAGTAGTCTAACCCGGGGTCCCTACGAGCAGTACTTC. J is TRBJ2-7 and V is TRBV19, with a tentative D call TRBD2 (5 bases). This CDR3 is built from 14 residues. Between the trimmed V and J ends, which lost 5 bases and 2 bases, there was a span of 13 bases. Germline lookup yields CDR1 LNHDA and CDR2 SQIVND (reference sequence).

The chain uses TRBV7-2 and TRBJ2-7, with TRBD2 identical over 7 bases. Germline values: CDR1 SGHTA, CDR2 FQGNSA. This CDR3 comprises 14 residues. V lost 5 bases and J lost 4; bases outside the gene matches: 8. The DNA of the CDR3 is TGTGCCAGCAGCAAGCGCGGGGGTGGATACGAGCAGTACTTC. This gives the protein CASSKRGGGYEQYF.

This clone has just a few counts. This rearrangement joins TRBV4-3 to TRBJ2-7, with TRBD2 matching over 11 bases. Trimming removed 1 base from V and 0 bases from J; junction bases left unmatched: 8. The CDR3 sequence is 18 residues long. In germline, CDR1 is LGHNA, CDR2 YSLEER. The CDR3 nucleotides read TGCGCCAGCAGCCAAGCAGGCCCCGGGACTAGCGGCTCCTACGAGCAGTACTTC. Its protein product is CASSQAGPGTSGSYEQYF.

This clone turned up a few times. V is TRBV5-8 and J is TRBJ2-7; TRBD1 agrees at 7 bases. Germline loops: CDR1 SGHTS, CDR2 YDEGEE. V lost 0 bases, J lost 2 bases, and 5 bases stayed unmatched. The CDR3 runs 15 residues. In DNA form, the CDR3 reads TGTGCCAGCAGCTTGGGGACAGGCACAACCTACGAGCAGTACTTC. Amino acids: CASSLGTGTTYEQYF.

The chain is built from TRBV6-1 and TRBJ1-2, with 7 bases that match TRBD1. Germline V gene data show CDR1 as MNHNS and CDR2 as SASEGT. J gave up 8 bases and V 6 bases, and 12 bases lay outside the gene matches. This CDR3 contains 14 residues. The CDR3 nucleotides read TGTGCCAGCAGGCACACAGGACAGGCAGAGGGCTACACCTTC. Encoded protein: CASRHTGQAEGYTF.

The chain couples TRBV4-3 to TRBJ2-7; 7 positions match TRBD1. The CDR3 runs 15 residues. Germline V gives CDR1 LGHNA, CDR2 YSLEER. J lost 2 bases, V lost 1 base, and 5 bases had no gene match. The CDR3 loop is CASSQGRDRPYEQYF. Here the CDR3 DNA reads TGCGCCAGCAGCCAAGGTCGGGACAGACCCTACGAGCAGTACTTC.

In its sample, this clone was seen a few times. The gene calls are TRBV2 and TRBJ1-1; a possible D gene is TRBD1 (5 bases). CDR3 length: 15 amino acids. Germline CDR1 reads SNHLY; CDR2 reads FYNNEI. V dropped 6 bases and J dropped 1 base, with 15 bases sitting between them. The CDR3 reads CASRLDRQTNTEAFF. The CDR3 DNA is TGTGCCAGCAGGCTAGACCGACAGACGAACACTGAAGCTTTCTTT.

The CDR3 nucleotides read TGTGCCAGCAGCTTGGGGGTAGCGGGAGAGACGCAGTATTTT. It translates to CASSLGVAGETQYF. This chain uses TRBV7-2 with TRBJ2-3, with 9 bases aligning to TRBD2. CDR1 and CDR2 (germline): SGHTA, FQGNSA. The CDR3 covers 14 residues. Trimming took 3 bases from V and 9 from J; bases not matched to a gene: 7. The full variable domain, completed using reference TRBV7-2 and TRBJ2-3, is GAGVSQSPSNKVTEKGKDVELRCDPISGHTALYWYRQSLGQGLEFLIYFQGNSAPDKSGLPSDRFSAERTGGSVSTLTIQRTQQEDSAVYLCASSLGVAGETQYFGPGTRLTVL.

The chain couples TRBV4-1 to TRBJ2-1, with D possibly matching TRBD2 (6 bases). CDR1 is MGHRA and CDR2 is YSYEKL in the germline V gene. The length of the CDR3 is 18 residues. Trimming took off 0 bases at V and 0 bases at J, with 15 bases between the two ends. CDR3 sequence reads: CASSQDTPIAASYNEQFF. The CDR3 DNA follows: TGCGCCAGCAGCCAAGATACCCCTATAGCGGCCTCCTACAATGAGCAGTTCTTC.

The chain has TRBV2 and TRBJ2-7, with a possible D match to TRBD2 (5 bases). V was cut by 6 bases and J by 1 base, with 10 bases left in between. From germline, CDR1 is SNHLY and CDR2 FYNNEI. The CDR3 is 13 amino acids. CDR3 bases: TGTGCCAGCAGGCGGCGGGCGTCCTACGAGCAGTACTTC. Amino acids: CASRRRASYEQYF. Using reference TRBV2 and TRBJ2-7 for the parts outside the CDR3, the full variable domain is EPEVTQTPSHQVTQMGQEVILRCVPISNHLYFYWYRQILGQKVEFLVSFYNNEISEKSEIFDDQFSVERPDGSNFTLKIRSTKLEDSAMYFCASRRRASYEQYFGPGTRLTVT.

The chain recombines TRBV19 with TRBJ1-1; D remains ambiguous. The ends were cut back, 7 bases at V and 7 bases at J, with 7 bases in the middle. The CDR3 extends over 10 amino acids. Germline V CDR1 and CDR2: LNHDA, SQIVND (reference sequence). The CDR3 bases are TGTGCCAGTAAACAATTTGAAGCTTTCTTT. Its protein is CASKQFEAFF.

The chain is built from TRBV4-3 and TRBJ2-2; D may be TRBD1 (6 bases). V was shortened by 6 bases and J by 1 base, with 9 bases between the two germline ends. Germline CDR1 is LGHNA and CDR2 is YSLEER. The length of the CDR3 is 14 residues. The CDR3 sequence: CASSHRENTGELFF. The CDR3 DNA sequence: TGCGCCAGCAGTCACAGGGAGAACACCGGGGAGCTGTTTTTT.

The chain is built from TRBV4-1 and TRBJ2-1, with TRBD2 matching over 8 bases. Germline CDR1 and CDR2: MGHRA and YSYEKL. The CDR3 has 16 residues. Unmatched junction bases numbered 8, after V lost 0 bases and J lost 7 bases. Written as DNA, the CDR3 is TGCGCCAGCAGCCAAGAGGGGACTAGGAGGTGGAATGAGCAGTTCTTC. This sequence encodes CASSQEGTRRWNEQFF.

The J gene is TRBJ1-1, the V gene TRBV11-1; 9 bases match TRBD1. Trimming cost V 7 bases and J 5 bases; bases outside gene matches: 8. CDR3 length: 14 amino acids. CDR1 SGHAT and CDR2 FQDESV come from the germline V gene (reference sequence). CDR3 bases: TGTGCCAGCACCTCCCACAGGGGGCGGACTGAAGCTTTCTTT. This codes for CASTSHRGRTEAFF.

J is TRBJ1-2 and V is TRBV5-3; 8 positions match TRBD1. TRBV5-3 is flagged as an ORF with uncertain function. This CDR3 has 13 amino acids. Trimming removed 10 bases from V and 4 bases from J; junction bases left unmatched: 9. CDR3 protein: CAGDRGRFYGYTF. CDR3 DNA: TGTGCCGGAGACAGGGGCCGCTTCTATGGCTACACCTTC.

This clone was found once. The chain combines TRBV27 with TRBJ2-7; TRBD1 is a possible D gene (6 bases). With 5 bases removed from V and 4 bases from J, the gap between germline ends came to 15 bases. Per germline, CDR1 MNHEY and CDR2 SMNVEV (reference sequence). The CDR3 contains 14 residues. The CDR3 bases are TGTGCCAGCAGTCTGGGCAGGGGCGCATACGAGCAGTACTTC. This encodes CASSLGRGAYEQYF.

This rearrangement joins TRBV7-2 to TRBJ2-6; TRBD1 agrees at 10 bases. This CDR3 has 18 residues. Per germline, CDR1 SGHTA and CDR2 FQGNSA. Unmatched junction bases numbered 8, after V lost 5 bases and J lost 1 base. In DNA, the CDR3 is TGTGCCAGCAGCCAAAAGGGACAGGGGAGATCTGGGGCCAACGTCCTGACTTTC. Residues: CASSQKGQGRSGANVLTF.

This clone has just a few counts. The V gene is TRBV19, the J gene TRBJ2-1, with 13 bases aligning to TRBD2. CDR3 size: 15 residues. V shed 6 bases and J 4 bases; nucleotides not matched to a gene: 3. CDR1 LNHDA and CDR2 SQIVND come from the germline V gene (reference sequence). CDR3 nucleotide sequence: TGTGCCAGTAGGGGACTAGCGGGACCATACAATGAGCAGTTCTTC. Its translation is CASRGLAGPYNEQFF. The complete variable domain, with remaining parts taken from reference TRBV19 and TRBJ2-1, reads DGGITQSPKYLFRKEGQNVTLSCEQNLNHDAMYWYRQDPGQGLRLIYYSQIVNDFQKGDIAEGYSVSREKKESFPLTVTSAQKNPTAFYLCASRGLAGPYNEQFFGPGTRLTVL.

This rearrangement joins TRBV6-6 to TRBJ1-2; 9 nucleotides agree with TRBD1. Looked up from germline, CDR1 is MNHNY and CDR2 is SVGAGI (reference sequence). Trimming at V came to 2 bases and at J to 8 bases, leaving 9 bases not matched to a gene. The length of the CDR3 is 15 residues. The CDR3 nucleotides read TGTGCCAGCAGTTACGCGGGGACAGGGAATTCCGGCTACACCTTC. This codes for CASSYAGTGNSGYTF.

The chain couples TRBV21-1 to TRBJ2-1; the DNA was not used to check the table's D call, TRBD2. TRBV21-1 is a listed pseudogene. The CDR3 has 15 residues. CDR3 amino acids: CASSRQVAGDNEQFF. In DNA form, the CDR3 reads TGTGCCAGCAGCAGGCAGGTAGCGGGGGACAATGAGCAGTTCTTC.

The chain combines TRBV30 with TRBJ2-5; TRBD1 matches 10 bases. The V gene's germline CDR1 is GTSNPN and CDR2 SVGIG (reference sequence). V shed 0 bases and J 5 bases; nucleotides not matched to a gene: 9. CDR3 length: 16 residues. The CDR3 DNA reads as TGTGCCTGGAGTGTGGGGGACAGGGGTTTCAAGGAGACCCAGTACTTC. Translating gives CAWSVGDRGFKETQYF. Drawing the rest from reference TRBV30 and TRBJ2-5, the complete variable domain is SQTIHQWPATLVQPVGSPLSLECTVEGTSNPNLYWYRQAAGRGLQLLFYSVGIGQISSEVPQNLSASRPQDRQFILSSKKLLLSDSGFYLCAWSVGDRGFKETQYFGPGTRLLVL.

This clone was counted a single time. CDR3: CSKQKAAYEQYF. For the CDR3, the DNA is TGTTCCAAGCAGAAGGCGGCATACGAGCAGTACTTC. The chain joins TRBV28 to TRBJ2-7, with no clear D. Germline V gene sequence: CDR1 MDHEN, CDR2 SYDVKM. This CDR3 has 12 amino acids.

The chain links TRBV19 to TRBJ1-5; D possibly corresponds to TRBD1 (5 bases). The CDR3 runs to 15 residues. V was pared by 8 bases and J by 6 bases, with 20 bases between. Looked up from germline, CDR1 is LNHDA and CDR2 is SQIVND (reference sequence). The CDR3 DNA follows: TGTGCCAGTGGCCCCCGAAGGGGAGGTGGTCAGCCCCAGCATTTT. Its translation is CASGPRRGGGQPQHF. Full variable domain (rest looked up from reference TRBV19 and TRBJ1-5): DGGITQSPKYLFRKEGQNVTLSCEQNLNHDAMYWYRQDPGQGLRLIYYSQIVNDFQKGDIAEGYSVSREKKESFPLTVTSAQKNPTAFYLCASGPRRGGGQPQHFGDGTRLSIL.

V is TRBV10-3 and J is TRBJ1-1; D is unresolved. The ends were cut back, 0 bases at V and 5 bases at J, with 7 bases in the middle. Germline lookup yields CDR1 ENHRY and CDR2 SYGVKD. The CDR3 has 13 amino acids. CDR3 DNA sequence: TGTGCCATCAGTGAGTCCCGGGAGACTGAAGCTTTCTTT. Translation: CAISESRETEAFF.